The entry below gives a single T cell receptor (beta chain) sequence along with its context. This sample was included in a study of blood T cell repertoires in COVID-19. Using immunoSEQ multiplex PCR, the repertoire was profiled, and TCRdb retains in-frame clones only, with some absent. In the table there are 200,000 to 250,000 clones, roughly 75% of which are singletons. CDR1 and CDR2 from the germline V gene are GTSNPN and SVGIG (reference sequence). This CDR3 contains 14 residues. Trimming took 0 bases from V and 1 from J, leaving 9 bases between them. Input material: peripheral blood. This clonotype was sampled from a woman between 65 and 79 years old with acute or convalescent COVID-19. J is TRBJ1-1 and V is TRBV30; D is possibly TRBD1 (5 bases). The DNA for the CDR3 is TGTGCCTGGAGTGTACGGAGGGGGAACACTGAAGCTTTCTTT. Its translation: CAWSVRRGNTEAFF.